The 19 T cell receptor beta chains presented below share a single source sample, sequenced in a study of CD8+ T cells in alopecia areata. Extracted RNA was reverse transcribed, and the resulting cDNA served as sequencing template. Clones were sequenced by immunoSEQ multiplex PCR, and TCRdb holds only the in-frame ones, with some missing. This table holds fewer than 150,000 clones, roughly 66% found once. The sequenced material came from CD4+ T cells sorted from blood. These receptors all come from a human donor in good health.

The chain is built from TRBV30 and TRBJ1-5, with D maybe TRBD1 (5 bases). The ends were cut back, 8 bases at V and 3 bases at J, with 20 bases in the middle. Germline lookup yields CDR1 GTSNPN and CDR2 SVGIG (reference sequence). The CDR3 is 15 amino acids. The CDR3 sequence is CAMALKGLNNQPQHF. The CDR3 region has the DNA TGTGCCATGGCACTAAAGGGACTCAACAATCAGCCCCAGCATTTT.

The V gene is TRBV11-2, the J gene TRBJ1-2; unclear D gene. The V and J ends lost 5 bases and 6 bases respectively, with 16 bases between them. In germline, CDR1 is SGHAT, CDR2 FQNNGV. This CDR3 has 14 amino acids. The CDR3 here is CASSARGFTDGYTF. DNA of the CDR3: TGTGCCAGCAGCGCCCGCGGGTTTACCGATGGCTACACCTTC.

The rearrangement uses TRBV5-1 and TRBJ1-6; TRBD1 aligns across 9 bases. V lost 4 bases, J lost 8 bases, and 13 bases stayed unmatched. This CDR3 comprises 17 residues. The germline gives CDR1 SGHRS, CDR2 YFSETQ. CDR3 bases: TGCGCCAGCAGCCCGGGCCCTGCCGGGACAGGGCATTCACCCCTCCACTTT. Translating gives CASSPGPAGTGHSPLHF. Full variable domain (missing parts from reference TRBV5-1 and TRBJ1-6): KAGVTQTPRYLIKTRGQQVTLSCSPISGHRSVSWYQQTPGQGLQFLFEYFSETQRNKGNFPGRFSGRQFSNSRSEMNVSTLELGDSALYLCASSPGPAGTGHSPLHFGNGTRLTVT.

V usage is TRBV9 and J usage is TRBJ1-2; 8 nucleotides agree with TRBD1. Germline-derived CDR1 and CDR2 are SGDLS and YYNGEE. With 4 bases clipped from V and 2 bases from J, the junction kept 10 bases outside the gene matches. The CDR3 length is 16 residues. The CDR3 is CASSPRTGRTNYGYTF. CDR3 nucleotide sequence: TGTGCCAGCAGCCCACGGACAGGGAGGACCAACTATGGCTACACCTTC.

This sequence joins TRBV19 and TRBJ1-5, with D unresolved. Germline-derived CDR1 and CDR2 are LNHDA and SQIVND (reference sequence). The CDR3 contains 13 residues. Trimming stripped 7 bases from V and 4 bases from J, with 11 bases between. CDR3 loop: CASTSGRNQPQHF. As DNA, the CDR3 is TGTGCCAGTACCTCGGGCCGGAATCAGCCCCAGCATTTT. Full variable domain (outside the CDR3, taken from reference TRBV19 and TRBJ1-5): DGGITQSPKYLFRKEGQNVTLSCEQNLNHDAMYWYRQDPGQGLRLIYYSQIVNDFQKGDIAEGYSVSREKKESFPLTVTSAQKNPTAFYLCASTSGRNQPQHFGDGTRLSIL.

V usage is TRBV5-1 and J usage is TRBJ2-5; D unclear. CDR1 is SGHRS and CDR2 is YFSETQ in the germline V gene. The V end was cut by 2 bases, the J end by 4 bases, with 6 bases between. The CDR3 sequence is 12 residues long. The CDR3: CASSLTIETQYF. CDR3 sequence (DNA): TGCGCCAGCAGCTTAACTATAGAGACCCAGTACTTC.

This chain uses TRBV29-1 with TRBJ1-1; weak D call: TRBD1 (5 bases). The V gene's germline CDR1 is SQVTM and CDR2 ANQGSEA. V lost 7 bases and J lost 4, with 13 bases in between. The CDR3 runs 12 residues. The DNA for the CDR3 is TGCAGCGGGGGAGGGACGACCACTGAAGCTTTCTTT. The encoded protein is CSGGGTTTEAFF.

The chain is built from TRBV15 and TRBJ2-7, with D unresolved. The CDR3 consists of 13 residues. Trimming pared 4 bases from V and 6 bases from J, leaving 13 bases between. The V gene's germline CDR1 is LNHNV and CDR2 YYDKDF (reference sequence). CDR3 in DNA: TGTGCCACCAGCAACAGTCGTCCTGGCGAGCAGTACTTC. It translates to CATSNSRPGEQYF.

The genes are TRBV7-9 and TRBJ1-5, with 7 bases matching TRBD1. The germline CDR1 and CDR2 sequences are SEHNR and FQNEAQ (reference sequence). The CDR3 spans 16 residues. V shed 1 base, J shed 0 bases, and the junction held 3 bases outside the gene matches. Here the CDR3 reads CASSLGQGDSNQPQHF. CDR3 coding DNA: TGTGCCAGCAGCTTAGGACAGGGAGATAGCAATCAGCCCCAGCATTTT.

The gene calls are TRBV29-1 and TRBJ1-2; D is possibly TRBD1 (5 bases). The CDR3 length is 13 residues. CDR1 is SQVTM and CDR2 is ANQGSEA in the germline V gene. Trimming took off 6 bases at V and 0 bases at J, with 11 bases between the two ends. The CDR3 loop is CSVQTDSNYGYTF. CDR3 bases: TGCAGCGTCCAGACAGACTCTAACTATGGCTACACCTTC.

The V call is TRBV5-1, the J call TRBJ2-7; D call uncertain. CDR1 and CDR2 from the germline V gene are SGHRS and YFSETQ. This CDR3 is 11 amino acids long. The V end lost 2 bases, the J end lost 4 bases, and 4 bases lay between the germline ends. This CDR3 reads CASSFKYEQYF. The CDR3 DNA sequence: TGCGCCAGCAGCTTTAAATACGAGCAGTACTTC.

This chain's CDR3 is CASSRIQGWNGYTF. CDR3 DNA: TGTGCCAGCAGCCGGATACAGGGGTGGAATGGCTACACCTTC. The chain recombines TRBV5-6 with TRBJ1-2, with 7 bases identical to TRBD1. With V trimmed by 4 bases and J by 6 bases, 9 bases remained unmatched. Germline V gene data show CDR1 as SGHDT and CDR2 as YYEEEE. This CDR3 comprises 14 residues.

The chain is built from TRBV30 and TRBJ1-2; 8 bases map to TRBD1. CDR1 is GTSNPN, CDR2 SVGIG, per germline (reference sequence). Losses at the gene ends were 5 bases for V and 7 bases for J; bases not matched to a gene: 3. The CDR3 covers 11 residues. The CDR3 spells CAWGTGGGYTF. In nucleotides, the CDR3 is TGTGCCTGGGGGACAGGCGGTGGCTACACCTTC.

This clone was observed a single time. The rearrangement links TRBV10-3 to TRBJ2-2, with TRBD1 as a possible D gene (6 bases). V was shortened by 11 bases and J by 4 bases, with 11 bases between the two germline ends. This CDR3 has 12 residues. CDR1 is ENHRY, CDR2 SYGVKD, per germline. CDR3: CASGAVTGELFF. The CDR3 DNA reads as TGTGCCTCAGGGGCAGTCACCGGGGAGCTGTTTTTT.

This clone occurred a few times. The V gene is TRBV30, the J gene TRBJ1-4; no definite D call. CDR1 GTSNPN and CDR2 SVGIG come from the germline V gene (reference sequence). Trimming cost V 4 bases and J 5 bases, with 11 bases left between them. CDR3 length: 13 residues. DNA for the CDR3: TGTGCCTGGACCCCCCACCAGAATGAAAAACTGTTTTTT. It encodes CAWTPHQNEKLFF.

The chain joins TRBV7-9 to TRBJ1-1; 11 positions match TRBD1. The CDR3 runs 17 residues. After removal of 2 bases from V and 0 bases from J, the junction contained 5 bases not matched to a gene. In germline, CDR1 is SEHNR, CDR2 FQNEAQ (reference sequence). DNA of the CDR3: TGTGCCAGCAGCTTACAGGACAGGGGGCGGGTGAACACTGAAGCTTTCTTT. Translated: CASSLQDRGRVNTEAFF.

The chain uses TRBV11-2 and TRBJ1-1, with D unclear. Per the germline V gene, CDR1 is SGHAT and CDR2 is FQNNGV. Trimming removed 0 bases at V and 4 bases at J, with 6 bases between. CDR3 size: 13 residues. CDR3 region: CASSLDSGTEAFF. For the CDR3, the DNA is TGTGCCAGCAGCTTAGATTCGGGCACTGAAGCTTTCTTT.

The V gene is TRBV29-1, the J gene TRBJ1-1, with 7 nucleotides matching TRBD1. Germline-derived CDR1 and CDR2 are SQVTM and ANQGSEA. The CDR3 loop spans 15 amino acids. V gave up 7 bases and J gave up 1 base; unmatched junction bases: 12. The CDR3: CSASIAGQPNTEAFF. The CDR3 DNA reads TGCAGCGCCTCTATCGCGGGACAGCCGAACACTGAAGCTTTCTTT. Full variable domain (outside the CDR3, taken from reference TRBV29-1 and TRBJ1-1): SAVISQKPSRDICQRGTSLTIQCQVDSQVTMMFWYRQQPGQSLTLIATANQGSEATYESGFVIDKFPISRPNLTFSTLTVSNMSPEDSSIYLCSASIAGQPNTEAFFGQGTRLTVV.

This clone occurred a few times. This chain joins TRBV21-1 and TRBJ2-3. TRBV21-1 is termed a pseudogene. CDR3 size: 18 residues. The CDR3 here is CASSTQGGYPKSTDTQYF. CDR3 DNA sequence: TGTGCCAGCAGCACGCAGGGGGGGTATCCTAAAAGCACAGATACGCAGTATTTT.